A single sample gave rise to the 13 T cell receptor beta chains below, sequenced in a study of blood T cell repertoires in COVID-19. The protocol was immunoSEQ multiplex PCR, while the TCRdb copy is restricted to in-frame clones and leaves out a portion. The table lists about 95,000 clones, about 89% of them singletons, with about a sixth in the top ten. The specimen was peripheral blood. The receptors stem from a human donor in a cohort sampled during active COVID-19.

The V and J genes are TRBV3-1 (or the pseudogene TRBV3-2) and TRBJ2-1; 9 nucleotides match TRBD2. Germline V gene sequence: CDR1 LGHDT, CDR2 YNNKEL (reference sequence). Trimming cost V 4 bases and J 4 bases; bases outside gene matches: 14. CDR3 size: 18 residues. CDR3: CASSPILAGTASYNEQFF. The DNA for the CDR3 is TGTGCCAGCAGCCCCATCCTAGCGGGGACAGCTTCTTACAATGAGCAGTTCTTC.

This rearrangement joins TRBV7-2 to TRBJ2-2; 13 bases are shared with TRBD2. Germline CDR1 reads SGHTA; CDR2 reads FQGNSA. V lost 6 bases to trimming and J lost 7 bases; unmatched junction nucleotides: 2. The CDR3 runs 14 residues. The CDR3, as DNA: TGTGCCAGCAGACTAGCGGGGGGGGACGGGGAGCTGTTTTTT. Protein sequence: CASRLAGGDGELFF.

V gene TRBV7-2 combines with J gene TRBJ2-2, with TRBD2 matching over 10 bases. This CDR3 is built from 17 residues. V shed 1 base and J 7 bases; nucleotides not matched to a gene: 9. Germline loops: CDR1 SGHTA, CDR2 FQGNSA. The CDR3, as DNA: TGTGCCAGCAGCTTAGGTCCAGCGGGGGGGCCGGACGGGGAGCTGTTTTTT. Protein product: CASSLGPAGGPDGELFF.

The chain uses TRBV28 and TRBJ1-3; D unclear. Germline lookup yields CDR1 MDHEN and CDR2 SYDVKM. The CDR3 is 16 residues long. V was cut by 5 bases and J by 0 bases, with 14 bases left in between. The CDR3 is CASSPGSRYSGNTIYF. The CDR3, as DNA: TGTGCCAGCAGTCCGGGGAGTCGGTACTCTGGAAACACCATATATTTT.

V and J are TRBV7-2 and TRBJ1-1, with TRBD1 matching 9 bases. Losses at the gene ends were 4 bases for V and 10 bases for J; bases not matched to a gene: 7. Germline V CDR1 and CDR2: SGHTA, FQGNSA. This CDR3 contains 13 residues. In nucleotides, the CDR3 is TGTGCCAGCAGCTCCGAACGGACAGGGGCAGCTTTCTTT. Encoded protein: CASSSERTGAAFF.

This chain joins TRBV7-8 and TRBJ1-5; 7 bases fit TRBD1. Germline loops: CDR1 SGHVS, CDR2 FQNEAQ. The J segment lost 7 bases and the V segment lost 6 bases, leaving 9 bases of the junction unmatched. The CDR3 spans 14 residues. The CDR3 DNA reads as TGTGCCAGCAGTCTGACAGGGCTTAGGCAGCCCCAGCATTTT. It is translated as CASSLTGLRQPQHF. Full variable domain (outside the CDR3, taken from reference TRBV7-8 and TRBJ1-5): GAGVSQSPRYKVAKRGQDVALRCDPISGHVSLFWYQQALGQGPEFLTYFQNEAQLDKSGLPSDRFFAERPEGSVSTLKIQRTQQEDSAVYLCASSLTGLRQPQHFGDGTRLSIL.

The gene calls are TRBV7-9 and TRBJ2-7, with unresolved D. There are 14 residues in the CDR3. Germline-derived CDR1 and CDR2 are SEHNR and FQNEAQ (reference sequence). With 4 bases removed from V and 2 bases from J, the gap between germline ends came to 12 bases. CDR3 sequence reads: CASSSAPLPYEQYF. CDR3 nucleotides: TGTGCCAGCAGCTCTGCGCCCTTACCCTACGAGCAGTACTTC.

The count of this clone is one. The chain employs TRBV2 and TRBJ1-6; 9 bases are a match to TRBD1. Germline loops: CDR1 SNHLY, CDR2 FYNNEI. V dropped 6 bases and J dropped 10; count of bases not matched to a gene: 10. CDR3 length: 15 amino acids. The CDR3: CASRTKQGAGSPLHF. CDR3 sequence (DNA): TGTGCCAGCAGGACGAAACAGGGGGCTGGGTCACCCCTCCACTTT. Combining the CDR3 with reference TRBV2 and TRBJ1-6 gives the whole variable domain EPEVTQTPSHQVTQMGQEVILRCVPISNHLYFYWYRQILGQKVEFLVSFYNNEISEKSEIFDDQFSVERPDGSNFTLKIRSTKLEDSAMYFCASRTKQGAGSPLHFGNGTRLTVT.

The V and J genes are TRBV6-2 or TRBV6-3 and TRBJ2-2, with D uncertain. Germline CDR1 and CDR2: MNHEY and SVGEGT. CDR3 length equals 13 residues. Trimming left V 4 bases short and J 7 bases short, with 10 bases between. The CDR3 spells CASSSHRDGELFF. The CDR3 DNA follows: TGTGCCAGCAGTTCCCACCGAGACGGGGAGCTGTTTTTT.

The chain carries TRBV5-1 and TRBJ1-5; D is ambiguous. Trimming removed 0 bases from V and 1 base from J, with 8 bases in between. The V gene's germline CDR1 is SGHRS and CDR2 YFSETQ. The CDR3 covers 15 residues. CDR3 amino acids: CASSLAGVSNQPQHF. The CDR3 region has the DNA TGCGCCAGCAGCTTGGCCGGGGTGAGCAATCAGCCCCAGCATTTT. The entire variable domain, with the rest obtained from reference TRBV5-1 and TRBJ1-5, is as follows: KAGVTQTPRYLIKTRGQQVTLSCSPISGHRSVSWYQQTPGQGLQFLFEYFSETQRNKGNFPGRFSGRQFSNSRSEMNVSTLELGDSALYLCASSLAGVSNQPQHFGDGTRLSIL.

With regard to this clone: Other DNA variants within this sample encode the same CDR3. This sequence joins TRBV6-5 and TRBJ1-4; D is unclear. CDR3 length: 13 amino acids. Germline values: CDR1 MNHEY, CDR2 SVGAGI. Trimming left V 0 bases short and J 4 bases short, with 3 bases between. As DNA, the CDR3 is TGTGCCAGCAGTTACTCCGGTAATGAAAAACTGTTTTTT. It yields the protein CASSYSGNEKLFF.

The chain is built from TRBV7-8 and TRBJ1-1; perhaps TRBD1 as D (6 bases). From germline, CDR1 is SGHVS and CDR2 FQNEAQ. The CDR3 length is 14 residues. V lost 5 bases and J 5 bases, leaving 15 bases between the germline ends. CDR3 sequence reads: CASSRDRWRTEAFF. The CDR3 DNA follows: TGTGCCAGCAGCAGAGACAGGTGGCGAACTGAAGCTTTCTTT. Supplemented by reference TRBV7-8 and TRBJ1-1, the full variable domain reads GAGVSQSPRYKVAKRGQDVALRCDPISGHVSLFWYQQALGQGPEFLTYFQNEAQLDKSGLPSDRFFAERPEGSVSTLKIQRTQQEDSAVYLCASSRDRWRTEAFFGQGTRLTVV.

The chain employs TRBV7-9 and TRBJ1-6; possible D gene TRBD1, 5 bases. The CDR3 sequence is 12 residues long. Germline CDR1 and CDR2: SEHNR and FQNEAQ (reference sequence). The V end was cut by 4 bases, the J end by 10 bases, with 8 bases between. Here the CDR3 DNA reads TGTGCCAGCAGCTCAGGACAATCACCCCTCCACTTT. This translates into CASSSGQSPLHF.